Below, 14 T cell receptor beta chains from the same sample are listed, as sequenced in a study of prognosis after radiotherapy for stage I lung cancer. The authors amplified TCR beta CDR3 from genomic DNA using two-round multiplex PCR. Primers specific to each TRBV and TRBJ gene were used in first-round PCR. Via MiXCR, TCRdb re-called the multiplex PCR reads, giving one row per CDR3 protein. The sample lists roughly 13,000 distinct CDR3 sequences; approximately 50% were seen once. This sample comprised PBMCs, obtained before or after stereotactic body radiation therapy (not recorded which). These receptors were taken from a donor aged 50 or older with non-small cell lung cancer.

A word on this clonotype: At one end the junction does not follow the germline gene, possibly because of a read error. The chain combines TRBV28 with TRBJ2-1; D call uncertain. This CDR3 has 18 residues. In germline, CDR1 is MDHEN, CDR2 SYDVKM. In DNA, the CDR3 is TGTGCTAGCAGTTTATACCTTGGCCCCGTGCTCCCTTACAATGAGCAGTTCTTC. Amino acid sequence: CASSLYLGPVLPYNEQFF.

For this clonotype: Germline is not matched at one junction end, which may reflect a read error. The chain carries TRBV28 and TRBJ1-1; possible D gene TRBD1, 6 bases. The CDR3 loop spans 13 amino acids. The germline V gene has CDR1 MDHEN and CDR2 SYDVKM. This CDR3 reads CASRQAGAASKEF. The CDR3 nucleotides are TGTGCCAGCAGACAAGCAGGGGCCGCCTCCAAGGAATTT.

This clonotype is labeled as medium-sized (0.01 to 0.1%). V usage is TRBV6-2 or TRBV6-3 and J usage is TRBJ2-7; 8 nucleotides agree with TRBD2. The CDR3 totals 14 residues. CDR1 MNHEY and CDR2 SVGEGT come from the germline V gene. V lost 5 bases to trimming and J lost 4 bases; unmatched junction nucleotides: 7. CDR3 in amino acids: CASSERGGPYEQYF. CDR3 coding DNA: TGTGCCAGCAGTGAACGGGGGGGGCCATACGAGCAGTACTTC.

This clonotype was counted once. The chain couples TRBV11-2 to TRBJ2-7, with TRBD2 identical over 8 bases. CDR3 length equals 12 residues. With 5 bases clipped from V and 12 bases from J, the junction kept 9 bases outside the gene matches. The germline CDR1 and CDR2 sequences are SGHAT and FQNNGV. CDR3 amino acids: CASSLKREKLYF. The CDR3 DNA sequence: TGTGCCAGCAGCCTCAAGCGGGAGAAACTGTACTTC. The full variable domain, its missing parts supplied by reference TRBV11-2 and TRBJ2-7, is EAGVAQSPRYKIIEKRQSVAFWCNPISGHATLYWYQQILGQGPKLLIQFQNNGVVDDSQLPKDRFSAERLKGVDSTLKIQPAKLEDSAVYLCASSLKREKLYFGPGTRLTVT.

This clonotype was seen at least ten times. The V gene is TRBV4-1, the J gene TRBJ2-1; 7 bases line up with TRBD1. Germline V gene sequence: CDR1 MGHRA, CDR2 YSYEKL. The V gene end was trimmed by 6 bases and the J gene end by 6 bases; junction bases not matched to a gene: 14. The CDR3 loop spans 16 amino acids. CDR3 loop: CASRHKTQGKPNEQFF. In DNA form, the CDR3 reads TGCGCCAGCAGACACAAGACACAGGGGAAGCCCAATGAGCAGTTCTTC.

This clonotype has a count of ten or more. This chain links TRBV7-2 with TRBJ2-2; a possible D gene is TRBD2 (6 bases). The V gene lost 1 base and the J gene lost 4 bases, with 16 bases spanning the gap. The CDR3 totals 17 residues. CDR1 and CDR2 (germline): SGHTA, FQGNSA. CDR3 sequence reads: CASSLVDYPGRTGELFF. The CDR3 nucleotides read TGTGCCAGCAGCTTAGTGGACTACCCGGGGCGCACCGGGGAGCTGTTTTTT.

About this clonotype: Since a much larger clone is just one base distant, this may be a read error. V and J are TRBV5-4 and TRBJ1-2, with 7 bases that match TRBD1. Per germline, CDR1 SGHNT and CDR2 YYREEE (reference sequence). The length of the CDR3 is 13 residues. This CDR3 reads CTSSWQGGGGYTF. The CDR3 coding sequence is TGTACCAGCAGCTGGCAGGGGGGAGGAGGCTACACCTTC.

This clonotype occurred many times. V usage is TRBV2 and J usage is TRBJ2-1, with TRBD2 matching 7 bases. Per germline, CDR1 SNHLY and CDR2 FYNNEI. The J segment lost 5 bases and the V segment lost 3 bases, leaving 10 bases of the junction unmatched. The CDR3 runs to 16 residues. The CDR3 reads CASSDSGLAENNEQFF. The DNA for the CDR3 is TGTGCCAGCAGTGATTCCGGTCTAGCGGAGAACAATGAGCAGTTCTTC.

This clonotype came up many times. The chain is built from TRBV2 and TRBJ2-3; D call uncertain. The CDR3 consists of 16 residues. V shed 3 bases and J shed 0 bases, with 13 bases lying between them. Per germline, CDR1 SNHLY and CDR2 FYNNEI. The CDR3 sequence is CASSDYAVGSTDTQYF. CDR3 nucleotide sequence: TGTGCCAGCAGTGATTATGCGGTTGGGAGCACAGATACGCAGTATTTT.

The chain joins TRBV6-9 to TRBJ2-2, with D possibly matching TRBD1 (5 bases). CDR3 length equals 16 residues. Germline CDR1 and CDR2: MNHGY and SVAAGI. Trimming removed 4 bases from V and 6 bases from J, with 18 bases in between. The CDR3 loop reads CASSFGHVTISGELFF. Written as DNA, the CDR3 is TGTGCCAGCAGTTTTGGACATGTTACGATTTCCGGGGAGCTGTTTTTT.

This clonotype has a handful of counts. The V call is TRBV7-3, the J call TRBJ2-1, with D hard to call. V was cut by 5 bases and J by 6 bases, with 11 bases left in between. CDR1 and CDR2 (germline): SGHTA, FQGTGA. The CDR3 runs to 13 residues. The CDR3 protein is CASSEVAGNEQFF. CDR3 DNA: TGTGCCAGCAGCGAGGTAGCAGGCAATGAGCAGTTCTTC.

The chain carries TRBV20-1 and TRBJ2-7, with TRBD2 identical over 11 bases. V gave up 3 bases and J gave up 11 bases; unmatched junction bases: 12. The CDR3 is 14 residues long. Germline V gene data show CDR1 as DFQATT and CDR2 as SNEGSKA (reference sequence). The CDR3 here is CSASEDGLAGPEYF. The CDR3 DNA sequence: TGCAGTGCTAGCGAGGACGGACTAGCGGGCCCGGAGTACTTC.

On this clonotype: One base separates it from a far larger clone, so it is likely a read error. The chain uses TRBV7-9 and TRBJ2-7, with D perhaps TRBD2 (5 bases). With 4 bases removed from V and 0 bases from J, the gap between germline ends came to 10 bases. Per the germline V gene, CDR1 is SEHNR and CDR2 is FQNEAQ (reference sequence). The CDR3 is made up of 14 amino acids. The CDR3 protein is CASSSGLLSYEQYF. The CDR3 DNA follows: TGTGCCAGCAGCTCCGGACTCCTCTCCTACGAGCAGTACTTC.

V and J are TRBV11-3 and TRBJ2-2, with 7 bases that match TRBD2. The V gene end was trimmed by 5 bases and the J gene end by 1 base; junction bases not matched to a gene: 4. The CDR3 contains 15 residues. The germline V gene has CDR1 SGHNT and CDR2 YENEEA. The CDR3 here is CASSRTSENTGELFF. CDR3 DNA: TGTGCCAGCAGCCGCACTAGCGAGAACACCGGGGAGCTGTTTTTT.